The clone carrying this TCR beta chain showed up just a few times. V dropped 4 bases and J dropped 2 bases, with 18 bases sitting between them. The CDR3 runs to 16 residues. The germline CDR1 and CDR2 sequences are MDHEN and SYDVKM. Extraction yielded at least 5 micrograms of total RNA per sample. The sample belongs to a study of blood T cells in healthy people across ages. For the second PCR, which ran for 7 to 11 cycles, a sample-barcoded 5' primer and a J-beta primer mix were used. A template-switch adaptor with 12 random nucleotides tagged each cDNA molecule. In TCRdb, the 5' RACE reads were re-called with MiXCR into one record per CDR3 protein. The sample includes fewer than 950,000 distinct CDR3 sequences, roughly 50% of them seen just once.

The clonotype comes from an elderly man in good health. The rearrangement uses TRBV28 and TRBJ2-7; D perhaps matches TRBD2 (6 bases). The sequenced sample was blood. The CDR3 bases are TGTGCCAGCAGTTCTTCAAGCGGAAGCGGGCCCTACGAGCAGTACTTC. It translates to CASSSSSGSGPYEQYF.